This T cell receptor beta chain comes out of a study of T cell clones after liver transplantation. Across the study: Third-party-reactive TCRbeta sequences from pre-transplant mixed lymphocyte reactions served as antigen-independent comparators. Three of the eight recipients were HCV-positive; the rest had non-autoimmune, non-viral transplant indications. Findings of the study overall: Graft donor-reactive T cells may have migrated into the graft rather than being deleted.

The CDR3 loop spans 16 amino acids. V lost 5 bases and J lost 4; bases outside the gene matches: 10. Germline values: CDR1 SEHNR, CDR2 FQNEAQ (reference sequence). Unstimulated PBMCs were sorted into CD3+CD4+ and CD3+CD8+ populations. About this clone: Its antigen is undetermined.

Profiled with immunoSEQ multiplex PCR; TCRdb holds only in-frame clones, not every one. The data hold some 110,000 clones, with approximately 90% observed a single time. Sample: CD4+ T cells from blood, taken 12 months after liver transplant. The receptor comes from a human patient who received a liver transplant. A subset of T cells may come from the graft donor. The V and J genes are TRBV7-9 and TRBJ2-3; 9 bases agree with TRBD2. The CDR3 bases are TGTGCCAGCAGCCCTTCCCCGGGACTAGCAGCAGATACGCAGTATTTT. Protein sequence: CASSPSPGLAADTQYF.